The 20 T cell receptor beta chains below all came from one sample that was sequenced in a study of blood T cell repertoires in COVID-19. Sequenced by immunoSEQ multiplex PCR; TCRdb stores in-frame clones only, minus some. The sample consists of some 180,000 clones, around 90% of them appearing once. The specimen was peripheral blood. The receptor source for this set is a man aged 45-65 years with acute or convalescent COVID-19.

CDR3 DNA sequence: TGCAGCGTTGAAGGTTCAGGGGTGGATGAAAAACTGTTTTTT. Residues: CSVEGSGVDEKLFF. The chain uses TRBV29-1 and TRBJ1-4; tentative D call: TRBD1 (6 bases). The CDR3 runs to 14 residues. Germline V gene sequence: CDR1 SQVTM, CDR2 ANQGSEA. The V and J ends lost 1 base and 6 bases respectively, with 12 bases between them.

The V and J genes are TRBV5-1 and TRBJ2-4; 7 positions match TRBD2. This CDR3 has 15 residues. V lost 1 base to trimming and J lost 7 bases; unmatched junction nucleotides: 8. Germline lookup yields CDR1 SGHRS and CDR2 YFSETQ. DNA of the CDR3: TGCGCCAGCAGCTTGATAGCGGGTGACGGGAACATTCAGTACTTC. Its translation is CASSLIAGDGNIQYF.

This rearrangement joins TRBV29-1 to TRBJ2-3; 9 bases fit TRBD1. With V trimmed by 8 bases and J by 1 base, 4 bases remained unmatched. Germline V gene sequence: CDR1 SQVTM, CDR2 ANQGSEA. The CDR3 contains 13 residues. The CDR3 reads CSKWTGGTDTQYF. CDR3 nucleotide sequence: TGCAGCAAATGGACAGGGGGCACAGATACGCAGTATTTT.

The chain has TRBV5-1 and TRBJ2-7, with 10 bases that match TRBD1. Germline lookup yields CDR1 SGHRS and CDR2 YFSETQ. Trimming removed 0 bases from V and 5 bases from J; junction bases left unmatched: 8. The CDR3 has 16 residues. The CDR3 DNA sequence: TGCGCCAGCAGCTTGGCCGGCGGGACAGGGGATGACGAGCAGTACGTC. It is translated as CASSLAGGTGDDEQYV.

The chain is built from TRBV10-2 and TRBJ1-2; no clear D gene. The CDR3 is 12 amino acids. The V gene's germline CDR1 is WSHSY and CDR2 SAAADI. The ends were cut back, 5 bases at V and 8 bases at J, with 12 bases in the middle. The CDR3 coding sequence is TGCGCCAGCAGTCAGACCGGGAAAGGCTACACCTTC. The encoded protein is CASSQTGKGYTF.

The J gene is TRBJ2-3, the V gene TRBV7-2; 10 bases fit TRBD2. V shed 5 bases, J shed 5 bases, and the junction held 4 bases outside the gene matches. The CDR3 spans 14 residues. From germline, CDR1 is SGHTA and CDR2 FQGNSA. The CDR3 DNA follows: TGTGCCAGCAGCATACTAGCGGGGAGAGATACGCAGTATTTT. Encoded protein: CASSILAGRDTQYF.

V and J are TRBV24-1 and TRBJ1-4, with TRBD1 matching 8 bases. V lost 9 bases and J lost 5; bases outside the gene matches: 7. CDR1 and CDR2 (germline): KGHDR, SFDVKD. The CDR3 runs to 14 residues. In DNA form, the CDR3 reads TGTGCCACCCTATTGGACAGGGAAAATGAAAAACTGTTTTTT. It is translated as CATLLDRENEKLFF.

This chain connects TRBV4-1 to TRBJ1-1, with D uncertain. V was trimmed by 6 bases and J by 1 base, leaving 9 bases between them. The germline V gene has CDR1 MGHRA and CDR2 YSYEKL. The CDR3 is made up of 13 amino acids. CDR3 protein: CASSPPGNTEAFF. As DNA, the CDR3 is TGCGCCAGCAGTCCCCCAGGGAACACTGAAGCTTTCTTT.

This rearrangement joins TRBV27 to TRBJ2-1, with TRBD2 matching over 16 bases. This CDR3 is 16 amino acids long. Germline CDR1 reads MNHEY; CDR2 reads SMNVEV (reference sequence). V trimming: 6 bases; J trimming: 11 bases; junction bases outside the gene matches: 10. The chain's CDR3 is CASSPNRGLAGGQQFF. CDR3 DNA sequence: TGTGCCAGCAGCCCAAACAGGGGACTAGCGGGAGGGCAGCAGTTCTTC.

The table lists this clone with a count of one. The genes are TRBV4-3 and TRBJ2-1, with 12 bases fitting TRBD2. The length of the CDR3 is 16 residues. Unmatched junction bases numbered 6, after V lost 0 bases and J lost 9 bases. Germline loops: CDR1 LGHNA, CDR2 YSLEER. The CDR3 sequence: CASSQELAGGMGEQFF. The CDR3 nucleotides are TGCGCCAGCAGCCAAGAACTAGCGGGGGGTATGGGTGAGCAGTTCTTC.

The V gene is TRBV29-1, the J gene TRBJ1-1, with TRBD1 matching 7 bases. Germline CDR1 reads SQVTM; CDR2 reads ANQGSEA. This CDR3 has 13 residues. After removal of 6 bases from V and 0 bases from J, the junction contained 4 bases not matched to a gene. CDR3 in DNA: TGCAGCGTATCGACAGGGATGAACACTGAAGCTTTCTTT. Its protein is CSVSTGMNTEAFF.

This clone was recorded once. This chain links TRBV7-9 with TRBJ2-1; 13 nucleotides line up with TRBD2. CDR3 length equals 15 residues. The V gene's germline CDR1 is SEHNR and CDR2 FQNEAQ (reference sequence). V shed 3 bases, J shed 5 bases, and the junction held 1 base outside the gene matches. This chain's CDR3 is CASSLGTSGNNEQFF. DNA for the CDR3: TGTGCCAGCAGCTTGGGGACTAGCGGGAACAATGAGCAGTTCTTC.

This rearrangement joins TRBV4-1 to TRBJ2-6, with a possible D match to TRBD1 (5 bases). Germline CDR1 is MGHRA and CDR2 is YSYEKL. Trimming shortened V by 1 base and J by 1 base, and 14 bases separated the two germline ends. The CDR3 is 18 amino acids. CDR3 coding DNA: TGCGCCAGCAGCCAAGGCGGCAGGGATTTTTCTGGGGCCAACGTCCTGACTTTC. Its protein product is CASSQGGRDFSGANVLTF.

The V gene is TRBV29-1, the J gene TRBJ2-5; perhaps TRBD1 as D (6 bases). The V gene lost 5 bases and the J gene lost 5 bases, with 9 bases spanning the gap. The CDR3 covers 11 residues. From germline, CDR1 is SQVTM and CDR2 ANQGSEA. CDR3 sequence (DNA): TGCAGCGTTTCCCAGGGGGAGACCCAGTACTTC. Its translation is CSVSQGETQYF. Using reference TRBV29-1 and TRBJ2-5 for the parts outside the CDR3, the full variable domain is SAVISQKPSRDICQRGTSLTIQCQVDSQVTMMFWYRQQPGQSLTLIATANQGSEATYESGFVIDKFPISRPNLTFSTLTVSNMSPEDSSIYLCSVSQGETQYFGPGTRLLVL.

This sequence joins TRBV3-1 (or the pseudogene TRBV3-2) and TRBJ1-3, with 8 nucleotides matching TRBD1. Germline values: CDR1 LGHDT, CDR2 YNNKEL (reference sequence). The V and J ends lost 4 bases and 4 bases, in that order; junction bases with no gene match: 3. The length of the CDR3 is 14 residues. CDR3 protein: CASSPRTGGNTIYF. CDR3 DNA sequence: TGTGCCAGCAGCCCTCGGACAGGGGGAAACACCATATATTTT.

A few counts support this clone. V is TRBV6-5 and J is TRBJ2-3; D call uncertain. Germline CDR1 reads MNHEY; CDR2 reads SVGAGI. CDR3 size: 14 residues. Trimming took 6 bases from V and 5 from J, leaving 15 bases between them. CDR3 amino acids: CASSTGSERDTQYF. The CDR3 DNA follows: TGTGCCAGCAGCACCGGGTCAGAGAGAGATACGCAGTATTTT.

This clone was observed a few times. The chain recombines TRBV27 with TRBJ1-5; D might be TRBD1 (5 bases). The V gene lost 2 bases and the J gene lost 7 bases, with 12 bases spanning the gap. CDR1 MNHEY and CDR2 SMNVEV come from the germline V gene (reference sequence). This CDR3 has 14 residues. This CDR3 reads CASSLLGVGQPQHF. CDR3 DNA sequence: TGTGCCAGCAGTTTACTAGGGGTAGGGCAGCCCCAGCATTTT.

This chain joins TRBV14 and TRBJ2-7; D is perhaps TRBD1 (5 bases). V gave up 3 bases and J gave up 6 bases, with 15 bases separating them. This CDR3 region has 14 residues. CDR1 is SGHDN, CDR2 FVKESK, per germline. DNA of the CDR3: TGTGCCAGCAGCCAGGGGCCCAGGGCAGGCGAGCAGTACGTC. This gives the protein CASSQGPRAGEQYV.

For the CDR3, the DNA is TGTGCCAGCCTACTAGCCGCAGCAAACATTCAGTACTTC. Protein product: CASLLAAANIQYF. The V call is TRBV2, the J call TRBJ2-4, with D possibly TRBD2 on 6 matching bases. Trimming left V 8 bases short and J 6 bases short, with 14 bases between. The length of the CDR3 is 13 residues. Germline-derived CDR1 and CDR2 are SNHLY and FYNNEI.

The V call is TRBV19, the J call TRBJ1-1; 7 bases are a match to TRBD1. The CDR3 totals 13 residues. Trimming took 7 bases from V and 6 from J; bases not matched to a gene: 8. From germline, CDR1 is LNHDA and CDR2 SQIVND (reference sequence). CDR3 coding DNA: TGTGCCAGTATCCCAACAGGGGCCCCTGAAGCTTTCTTT. This encodes CASIPTGAPEAFF.